The clone carrying this T cell receptor beta chain was observed many times. This sample is part of a study of T-cell memory formation after mild COVID-19. A single record per CDR3 protein comes from TCRdb applying MiXCR to the 5' RACE reads. The sample holds 400,000 or so distinct CDR3 sequences, 15% to 20% seen once. The receptor's source is an adult woman who had mild COVID-19 (a few samples of this study predate the infection). Cell type and time point are not known. Sequences were obtained from PBMCs or a T cell subset sorted from them (not recorded which).

As DNA, the CDR3 is TGTGCCAGCAGCCCCCCCGCGACAGGGAGGACCGGGGAGCTGTTTTTT. This encodes CASSPPATGRTGELFF. The chain joins TRBV7-9 to TRBJ2-2; D might be TRBD1 (7 bases). The V gene's germline CDR1 is SEHNR and CDR2 FQNEAQ (reference sequence). V was pared by 5 bases and J by 5 bases, with 18 bases between. The CDR3 has 16 residues.